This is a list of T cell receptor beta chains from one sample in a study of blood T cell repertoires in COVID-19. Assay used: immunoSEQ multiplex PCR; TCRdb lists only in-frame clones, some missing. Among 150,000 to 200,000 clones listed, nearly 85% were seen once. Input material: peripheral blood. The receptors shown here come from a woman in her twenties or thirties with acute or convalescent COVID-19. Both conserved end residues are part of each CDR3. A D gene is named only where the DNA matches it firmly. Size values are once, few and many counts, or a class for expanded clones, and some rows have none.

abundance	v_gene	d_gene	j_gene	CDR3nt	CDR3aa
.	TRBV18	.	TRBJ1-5	TGTGCCAGCTCCGACCCGTCAGGGGGCAATCAGCCCCAGCATTTT	CASSDPSGGNQPQHF
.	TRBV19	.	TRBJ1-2	TGTGCCAGTAGTACGGTTTCCGAGTTAGCTAACTATGGCTACACCTTC	CASSTVSELANYGYTF
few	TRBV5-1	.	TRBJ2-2	TGCGCCAGCAGCTTCCGAGGCCAGAACACCGGGGAGCTGTTTTTT	CASSFRGQNTGELFF
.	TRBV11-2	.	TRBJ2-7	TGTGCCAGCAGTTCCAGGACTGCCTACTACGAGCAGTACTTC	CASSSRTAYYEQYF
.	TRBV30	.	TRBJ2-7	TGTGCCTGGAGTGTATCAGGGGACGAGCAGTACTTC	CAWSVSGDEQYF
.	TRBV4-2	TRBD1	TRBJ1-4	TGTGCCAGCAGATTGGGACAGGGGGAAATTGCTAATGAAAAACTGTTTTTT	CASRLGQGEIANEKLFF
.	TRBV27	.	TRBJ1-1	TGTGCCAGCAGTTTATCGGGGTGGGGCAACATGAACACTGAAGCTTTCTTT	CASSLSGWGNMNTEAFF
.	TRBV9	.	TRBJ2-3	TGTGCCAGCAGCGTAATGGACAGCCTCACAGATACGCAGTATTTT	CASSVMDSLTDTQYF
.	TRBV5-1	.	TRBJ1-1	TGCGCCAGCAGCAACCTGGGGGCGCGGACTGAAGCTTTCTTT	CASSNLGARTEAFF
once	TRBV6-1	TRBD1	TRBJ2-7	TGTGCCAGCAGTGTCCGGGCCTCCGGGACAGGGGTAGGTGAGCAGTACTTC	CASSVRASGTGVGEQYF
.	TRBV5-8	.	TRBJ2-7	TGTGCCAGCAGCTTGGCCCCGTCGACAGACTACGAGCAGTACTTC	CASSLAPSTDYEQYF
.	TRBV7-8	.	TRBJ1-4	TGTGCCAGCAGCTTCCGACAGCCTGGATATGAAAAACTGTTTTTT	CASSFRQPGYEKLFF
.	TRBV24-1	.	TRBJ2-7	TGTGCCACCAGTGATCGCTACGAGCAGTACTTC	CATSDRYEQYF
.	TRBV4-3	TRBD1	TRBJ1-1	TGCGCCAGCAGCCCAGTCCAGGGGGATGAAGCTTTCTTT	CASSPVQGDEAFF
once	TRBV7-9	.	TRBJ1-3	TGTGCCAGCAGCTTTCCGTTCTCTGGAAACACCATATATTTT	CASSFPFSGNTIYF
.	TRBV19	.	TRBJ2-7	TGTGCCTGCCGAGAAGATACAGGCTACGAGCAGTACTTC	CACREDTGYEQYF
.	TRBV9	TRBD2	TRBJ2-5	TGTGCCAGCAGCTCAGGACTAGCGGGAGGGCCTACGGAGACCCAGTACTTC	CASSSGLAGGPTETQYF
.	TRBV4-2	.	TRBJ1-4	TGTGCCAGCAGCCAAGATCCGTCCCGGCGGGAAAAACTGTTTTTT	CASSQDPSRREKLFF
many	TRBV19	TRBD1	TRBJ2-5	TGTGCCAGTTCTCGACAGGGGAAAGAGACCCAGTACTTC	CASSRQGKETQYF
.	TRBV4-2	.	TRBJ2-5	TGTGCCAGCAGCCAAGAACCCAGCGGTAATCCCCTTGAGACCCAGTACTTC	CASSQEPSGNPLETQYF
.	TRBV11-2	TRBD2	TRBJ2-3	TGTGCCAGCAGCTCCATCGGGGGGGTAGGCACAGATACGCAGTATTTT	CASSSIGGVGTDTQYF
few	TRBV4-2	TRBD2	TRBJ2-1	TGTGCCAGCAGCCAAACCCGAACGGGGGGGACCTACAATGAGCAGTTCTTC	CASSQTRTGGTYNEQFF
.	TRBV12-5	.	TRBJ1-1	TGTGCTAGTGGTTTGGCTACAGGGCACTCCTTCATGAACACTGAAGCTTTCTTT	CASGLATGHSFMNTEAFF
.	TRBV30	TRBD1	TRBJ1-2	TGTGCGGGAAGGGACAGATGGAACTATGGCTACACCTTC	CAGRDRWNYGYTF
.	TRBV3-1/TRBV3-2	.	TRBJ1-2	TGTGCCAGCAGCCAAGAGTCACCCTCAACAGGTGGATGTTGCTATGGCTACACCTTC	CASSQESPSTGGCCYGYTF
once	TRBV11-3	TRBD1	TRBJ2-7	TGTGCCAGCAGCTTAGATATCGACAGGGTGTACGAGCAGTACTTC	CASSLDIDRVYEQYF
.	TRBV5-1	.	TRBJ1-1	TGCGCCAGCAGCGCATGGACGGGACAAAACATGAACACTGAAGCTTTCTTT	CASSAWTGQNMNTEAFF
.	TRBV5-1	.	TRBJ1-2	TGCGCCAGCTCCTGGGTGTTCAGGTTCCTCTATGGCTACACCTTC	CASSWVFRFLYGYTF
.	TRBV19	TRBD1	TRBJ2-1	TGTGCCAGTAGAAGGACAGGAGACAATGAGCAGTTCTTC	CASRRTGDNEQFF